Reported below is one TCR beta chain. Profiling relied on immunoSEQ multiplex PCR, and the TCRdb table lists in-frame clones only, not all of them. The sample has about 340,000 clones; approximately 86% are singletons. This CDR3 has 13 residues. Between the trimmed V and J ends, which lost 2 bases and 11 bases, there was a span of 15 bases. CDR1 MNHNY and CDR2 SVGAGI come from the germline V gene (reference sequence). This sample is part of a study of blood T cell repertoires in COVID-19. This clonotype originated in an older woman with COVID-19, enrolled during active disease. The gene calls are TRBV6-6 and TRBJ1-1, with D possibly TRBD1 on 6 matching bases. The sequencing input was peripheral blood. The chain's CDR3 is CASSYLSDRSAFF. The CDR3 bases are TGTGCCAGCAGTTACCTATCCGACAGGTCGGCTTTCTTT.